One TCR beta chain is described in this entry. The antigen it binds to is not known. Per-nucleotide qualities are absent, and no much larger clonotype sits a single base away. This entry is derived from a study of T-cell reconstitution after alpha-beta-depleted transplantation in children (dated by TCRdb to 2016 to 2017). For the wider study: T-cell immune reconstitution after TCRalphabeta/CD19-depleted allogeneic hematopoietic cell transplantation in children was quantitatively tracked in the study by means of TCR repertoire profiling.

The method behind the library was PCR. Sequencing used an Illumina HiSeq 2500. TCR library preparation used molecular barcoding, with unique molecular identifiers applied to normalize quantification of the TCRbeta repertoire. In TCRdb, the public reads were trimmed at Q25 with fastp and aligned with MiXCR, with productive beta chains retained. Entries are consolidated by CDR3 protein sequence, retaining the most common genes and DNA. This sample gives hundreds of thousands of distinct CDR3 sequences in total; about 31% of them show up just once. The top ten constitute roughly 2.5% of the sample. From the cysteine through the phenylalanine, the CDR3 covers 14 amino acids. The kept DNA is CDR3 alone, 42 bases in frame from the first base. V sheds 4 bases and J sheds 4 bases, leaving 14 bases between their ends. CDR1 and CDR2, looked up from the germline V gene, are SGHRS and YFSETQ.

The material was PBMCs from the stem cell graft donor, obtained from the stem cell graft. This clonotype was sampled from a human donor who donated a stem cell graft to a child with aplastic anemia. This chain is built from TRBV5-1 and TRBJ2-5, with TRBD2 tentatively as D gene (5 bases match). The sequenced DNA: TGCGCCAGCAGCCAGGACTCCCCCCGAGAGACCCAGTACTTC. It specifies CASSQDSPRETQYF.